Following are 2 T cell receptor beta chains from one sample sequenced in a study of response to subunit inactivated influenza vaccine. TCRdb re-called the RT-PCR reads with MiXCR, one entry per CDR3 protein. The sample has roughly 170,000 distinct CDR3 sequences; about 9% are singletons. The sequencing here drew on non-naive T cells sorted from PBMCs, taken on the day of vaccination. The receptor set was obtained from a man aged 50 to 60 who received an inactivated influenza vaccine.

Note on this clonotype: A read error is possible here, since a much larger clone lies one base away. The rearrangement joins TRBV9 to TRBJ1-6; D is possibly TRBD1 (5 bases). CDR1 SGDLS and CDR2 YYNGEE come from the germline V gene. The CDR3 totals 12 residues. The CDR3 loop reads CTSSAGRKPLHF. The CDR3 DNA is TGTACCAGCAGCGCAGGGAGAAAACCCCTCCACTTT.

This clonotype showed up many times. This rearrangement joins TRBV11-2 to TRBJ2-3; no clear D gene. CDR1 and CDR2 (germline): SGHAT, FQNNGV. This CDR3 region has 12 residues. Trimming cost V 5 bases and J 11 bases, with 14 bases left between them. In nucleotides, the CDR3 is TGTGCCAGCAGCAGAGGAAAAGAAAGGCAGTATTTT. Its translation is CASSRGKERQYF.